Listed below are T cell receptor beta chains from one sample, sequenced in a study of OX40 agonist ivuxolimab in advanced cancers. Sequenced by immunoSEQ multiplex PCR; TCRdb stores in-frame clones only, minus some. The sample holds about 77,000 clones, over 75% seen once. The material was CD4+ or CD8+ T cells sorted from blood, obtained in a trial of the OX40 agonist ivuxolimab. Receptors were obtained from an adult with an advanced solid tumor such as melanoma, head and neck, liver or kidney cancer. Both conserved end residues are part of each CDR3. A D gene is named only where the DNA matches it firmly. Clone size is given for some rows only: seen once, a few or many times, or a class if the clone is expanded.

clone size,J gene,D gene,V gene,CDR3 DNA,CDR3 protein
-,TRBJ2-2,-,TRBV6-5,TGTGCCAGCAAGCACACCGGGGAGCTGTTTTTT,CASKHTGELFF
-,TRBJ1-2,-,TRBV30,TGTGCCTCCCCAGAGAAGGGGGTCTATGGCTACACCTTC,CASPEKGVYGYTF
-,TRBJ1-1,-,TRBV30,TGTGCCTGGAGGACAGGACTGAAAGCTTTCTTT,CAWRTGLKAFF
-,TRBJ1-2,-,TRBV6-4,TGTGCCAGCAGCCAGCGGGCAGGGAGTCGGCATTATGGCTACACCTTC,CASSQRAGSRHYGYTF
-,TRBJ2-7,TRBD1,TRBV5-1,TGCGCCAGCAGCCTAGGGGGCTTGGAGGAGCAGTACTTC,CASSLGGLEEQYF
-,TRBJ1-2,-,TRBV30,TGTGCCCTGGAAAGAGCCCGGGGGGCGCTTATCTATGGCTACACCTTC,CALERARGALIYGYTF
-,TRBJ2-3,-,TRBV28,TGTGCCAGCAGCCCAAATAAAGATACGCAGTATTTT,CASSPNKDTQYF
-,TRBJ2-7,TRBD2,TRBV10-1,TGCGCCAGCAGGGCAGGACTAGTTTGGGCGGGCTACGAGCAGTACTTC,CASRAGLVWAGYEQYF
-,TRBJ2-1,TRBD2,TRBV7-2,TGTGCCAGCAGCTATGGACTAGCGGGAGGGCCTTCGAAGCAGTTCTTC,CASSYGLAGGPSKQFF
once,TRBJ2-7,-,TRBV6-5,TGTGCCAGCAGTTACTCAATCGCCTCCTACGAGCAGTACTTC,CASSYSIASYEQYF
-,TRBJ1-5,TRBD1,TRBV28,TGTGCCAGCAGTTTACTAAAGACAGGGAGGAATCAGCCCCAGCATTTT,CASSLLKTGRNQPQHF